The 15 T cell receptor beta chains given below trace back to one sample, sequenced in a study of CD8+CD57+ T cells in acquired aplastic anemia. The template for TCR beta VDJ and CDR3 sequence profiling was genomic DNA. TCRdb recomputed calls from the reads with MiXCR, one row per CDR3 protein. The table records around 500,000 distinct CDR3 sequences, around 32% of them present only once. Patients who underwent sequencing had shown CD8+CD57+ cell expansion by flow cytometry. Sequencing used sorted CD4+, CD8+, or CD8+CD57+ T cells (not recorded which) from PBMCs. The receptors originated from a human donor with aplastic anemia.

This clonotype was seen only a few times. The chain has TRBV6-1 and TRBJ1-2, with a possible D match to TRBD1 (5 bases). The CDR3 is 15 amino acids. The germline CDR1 and CDR2 sequences are MNHNS and SASEGT. Trimming took 2 bases from V and 2 from J, leaving 12 bases between them. CDR3 nucleotides: TGTGCCAGCAGTGAAAATGGCGACAGAAACTATGGCTACACCTTC. It yields the protein CASSENGDRNYGYTF.

The V and J genes are TRBV7-2 and TRBJ2-5; 10 positions agree with TRBD1. The germline CDR1 and CDR2 sequences are SGHTA and FQGNSA. V shed 0 bases and J 1 base; nucleotides not matched to a gene: 5. CDR3 length: 17 amino acids. The CDR3: CASSLARDRGPQETQYF. CDR3 DNA: TGTGCCAGCAGCTTAGCGCGCGACAGGGGGCCCCAAGAGACCCAGTACTTC.

This clonotype appeared many times. The V call is TRBV20-1, the J call TRBJ2-3, with D tentatively TRBD2 (5 bases). CDR1 and CDR2 from the germline V gene are DFQATT and SNEGSKA (reference sequence). This CDR3 has 12 amino acids. V lost 3 bases to trimming and J lost 1 base, with 5 bases between them. The CDR3 DNA is TGCAGTGCTAGCGGGGGCACAGATACGCAGTATTTT. Residues: CSASGGTDTQYF.

This clonotype appeared many times. This chain links TRBV5-1 with TRBJ1-1; a possible D gene is TRBD1 (6 bases). The V gene's germline CDR1 is SGHRS and CDR2 YFSETQ. CDR3 length: 14 residues. V was shortened by 5 bases and J by 1 base, with 12 bases between the two germline ends. CDR3 region: CASRTQGSNTEAFF. DNA for the CDR3: TGCGCCAGCAGGACACAGGGTTCGAACACTGAAGCTTTCTTT.

This clonotype was recorded at least ten times. V is TRBV7-8 and J is TRBJ1-3, with unresolved D. Germline V gene lookup returns CDR1 SGHVS and CDR2 FQNEAQ. V dropped 6 bases and J dropped 11 bases, with 11 bases sitting between them. This CDR3 has 11 residues. CDR3 sequence (DNA): TGTGCCAGCAGTGTCGGGTGGCCCATATATTTT. Translated: CASSVGWPIYF.

The sample holds a few counts of this clonotype. This clone may be a read error of a much larger clone one base away. The chain combines TRBV7-9 with TRBJ1-2, with D tentatively TRBD1 (6 bases). The CDR3 is 14 residues long. The V end lost 4 bases, the J end lost 7 bases, and 16 bases lay between the germline ends. Germline CDR1 is SEHNR and CDR2 is FQNEAQ (reference sequence). This CDR3 reads CASSSLGGHSGYTF. DNA of the CDR3: TGTGCCAGCAGCTCGTTGGGGGGGCACAGTGGCTACACCTTC.

The V call is TRBV11-1, the J call TRBJ2-1, with D perhaps matching TRBD1 (5 bases). In germline, CDR1 is SGHAT, CDR2 FQDESV (reference sequence). CDR3 length equals 18 residues. The ends were cut back, 4 bases at V and 1 base at J, with 20 bases in the middle. The CDR3, as DNA: TGTGCCAGCAGCTATAGGGCAGGGCAAAGCAGGTCCTACAATGAGCAGTTCTTC. As protein: CASSYRAGQSRSYNEQFF.

This rearrangement joins TRBV11-2 to TRBJ2-7; 8 bases are shared with TRBD1. Germline V gene lookup returns CDR1 SGHAT and CDR2 FQNNGV. V dropped 5 bases and J dropped 1; count of bases not matched to a gene: 7. This CDR3 contains 15 residues. This CDR3 reads CASSAQGAKSYEQYF. The CDR3 region has the DNA TGTGCCAGCAGCGCCCAGGGGGCGAAGTCCTACGAGCAGTACTTC.

As to this clonotype: One end of the junction is discordant with germline, which a read error may explain. The chain links TRBV6-1 to TRBJ1-6; 8 nucleotides line up with TRBD1. The CDR3 is 12 amino acids. CDR1 MNHNS and CDR2 SASEGT come from the germline V gene. This chain's CDR3 is CACRTGNSPLHF. As DNA, the CDR3 is TGTGCCTGCAGGACAGGGAATTCACCCCTCCACTTT.

This chain uses TRBV6-2 or TRBV6-3 with TRBJ2-1; the D gene is possibly TRBD2 (6 bases). CDR3 length: 16 residues. CDR1 and CDR2 (germline): MNHEY, SVGEGT. V lost 0 bases to trimming and J lost 7 bases, with 16 bases between them. This CDR3 reads CASSYSVGGVYNEQFF. The CDR3 region has the DNA TGTGCCAGCAGTTACTCAGTGGGGGGTGTCTATAATGAGCAGTTCTTC.

There are many counts of this clonotype. The gene calls are TRBV4-1 and TRBJ2-7; TRBD1 matches at 7 bases. J lost 5 bases, V lost 4 bases, and 11 bases had no gene match. CDR3 size: 15 residues. The germline V gene encodes CDR1 MGHRA and CDR2 YSYEKL. CDR3 amino acids: CASSRGQSGIDEQYF. As DNA, the CDR3 is TGCGCCAGCAGCCGGGGACAGTCAGGGATCGACGAGCAGTACTTC.

This chain joins TRBV7-9 and TRBJ1-1, with D possibly matching TRBD1 (6 bases). Trimming stripped 5 bases from V and 1 base from J, with 14 bases between. The CDR3 contains 15 residues. Germline loops: CDR1 SEHNR, CDR2 FQNEAQ (reference sequence). For the CDR3, the DNA is TGTGCCAGCAGCATACGACAGGACTGGAACACTGAAGCTTTCTTT. This encodes CASSIRQDWNTEAFF.

The rearrangement uses TRBV24-1 and TRBJ2-1; 7 bases fit TRBD2. This CDR3 is built from 16 residues. Germline V gene data show CDR1 as KGHDR and CDR2 as SFDVKD. Trimming removed 11 bases from V and 0 bases from J; junction bases left unmatched: 12. For the CDR3, the DNA is TGTGCCAGCAGCCGGGGGACTACCAACTCCTACAATGAGCAGTTCTTC. This encodes CASSRGTTNSYNEQFF.

This clonotype was seen a few times. J is TRBJ1-2 and V is TRBV28; D gene uncertain. The V gene lost 6 bases and the J gene lost 4 bases, with 9 bases spanning the gap. The CDR3 is 12 amino acids. The germline V gene has CDR1 MDHEN and CDR2 SYDVKM. The CDR3 coding sequence is TGTGCCAGCAGACAGCGTCTCTATGGCTACACCTTC. Translation: CASRQRLYGYTF.

This clonotype was seen repeatedly, ten times or more. The chain carries TRBV7-3 and TRBJ1-1; D call uncertain. Between the trimmed V and J ends, which lost 5 bases and 3 bases, there was a span of 10 bases. The CDR3 has 13 amino acids. In germline, CDR1 is SGHTA, CDR2 FQGTGA. The CDR3 reads CASSESRDTEAFF. The CDR3 DNA follows: TGTGCCAGCAGCGAAAGCCGGGACACTGAAGCTTTCTTT.